The 5 T cell receptor beta chains presented below share a single source sample, sequenced in a study of post-analysis software for immune sequencing data (dated by TCRdb to between 2014 and 2016). Libraries were built with PCR. Sequencing relied on an Illumina HiSeq 2500. To reduce PCR and sequencing biases, unique molecular identifiers were built into the TCR beta cDNA libraries. TCRdb redid the processing of the public reads, applying fastp at Q25 and MiXCR, and retained in-frame beta chains. Rows with a matching CDR3 protein are joined into one entry that keeps the most common DNA and genes. This sample is represented by approximately 690,000 distinct CDR3 sequences; about 60% of them were singletons. About 11% of the sample is in the top ten clones. What the research found in general, with its limitations: Patients showed significantly higher frequencies than controls for a handful of TRBV segments, among them TRBV5-6, TRBV5-1 and TRBV20-1.

For these TCRs, the target antigens are not known. The sample comprised blood. All receptors derive from a girl aged 2 to 9 with multiple sclerosis.

This clonotype was observed a handful of times. One base away lies a much larger clone, so this may be a sequencing read error. The chain joins TRBV9 to TRBJ2-1; D uncertain. With 0 bases removed from V and 9 bases from J, the gap between germline ends came to 4 bases. The CDR3 extends over 11 amino acids. Per the germline V gene, CDR1 is SGDLS and CDR2 is YYNGEE. The CDR3 spells CASSVDSEQFF. The CDR3 DNA reads as TGTGCCAGCAGCGTAGACAGTGAGCAGTTCTTC.

This clonotype has a handful of counts. The chain recombines TRBV4-2 with TRBJ2-3, with 10 bases matching TRBD1. CDR1 and CDR2 (germline): LGHNA, YNFKEQ. This CDR3 has 16 residues. J gave up 4 bases and V 4 bases, and 8 bases lay outside the gene matches. The DNA for the CDR3 is TGTGCCAGCAGCCCCACGACAGGGGGCGAGGCAGATACGCAGTATTTT. Translated: CASSPTTGGEADTQYF.

The rearrangement joins TRBV18 to TRBJ2-4; 9 bases are shared with TRBD2. The J call is in doubt because the DNA end fits TRBJ2-7 better. The CDR3 covers 16 residues. In germline, CDR1 is KGHSH, CDR2 LQKENI. Written as DNA, the CDR3 is TGTGCCAGCTCACCACAGGTTCTAGCGGGGCCCTACGAGCAGTACTTC. Its protein product is CASSPQVLAGPYEQYF.

The chain joins TRBV3-1 to TRBJ2-5; possible D gene TRBD2, 6 bases. V dropped 1 base and J dropped 9 bases, with 18 bases sitting between them. Germline loops: CDR1 LGHDT, CDR2 YNNKEL (reference sequence). This CDR3 has 15 amino acids. The CDR3 loop is CASSQGRIPPGAQYF. CDR3 in DNA: TGTGCCAGCAGCCAAGGACGGATCCCACCGGGGGCCCAGTACTTC.

J is TRBJ2-3 and V is TRBV20-1; 8 bases map to TRBD1. Germline CDR1 reads DFQATT; CDR2 reads SNEGSKA (reference sequence). The ends lost 2 bases at V and 9 bases at J; junction bases unmatched: 7. The CDR3 contains 13 residues. CDR3 DNA sequence: TGCAGTGCTAGACCCGGACAGGGCTCCACGCAGTATTTT. Translation gives CSARPGQGSTQYF.